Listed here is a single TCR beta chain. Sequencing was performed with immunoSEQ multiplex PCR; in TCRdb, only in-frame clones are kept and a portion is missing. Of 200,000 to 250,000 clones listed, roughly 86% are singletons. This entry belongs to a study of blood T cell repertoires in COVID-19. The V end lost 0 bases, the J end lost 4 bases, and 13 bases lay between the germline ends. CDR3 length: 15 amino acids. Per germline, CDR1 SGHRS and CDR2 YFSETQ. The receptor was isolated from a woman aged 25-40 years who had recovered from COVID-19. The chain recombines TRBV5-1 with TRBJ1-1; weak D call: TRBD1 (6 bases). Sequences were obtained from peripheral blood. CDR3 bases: TGCGCCAGCAGCTTGGCCGCGGGGGCAGGCACTGAAGCTTTCTTT. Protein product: CASSLAAGAGTEAFF.